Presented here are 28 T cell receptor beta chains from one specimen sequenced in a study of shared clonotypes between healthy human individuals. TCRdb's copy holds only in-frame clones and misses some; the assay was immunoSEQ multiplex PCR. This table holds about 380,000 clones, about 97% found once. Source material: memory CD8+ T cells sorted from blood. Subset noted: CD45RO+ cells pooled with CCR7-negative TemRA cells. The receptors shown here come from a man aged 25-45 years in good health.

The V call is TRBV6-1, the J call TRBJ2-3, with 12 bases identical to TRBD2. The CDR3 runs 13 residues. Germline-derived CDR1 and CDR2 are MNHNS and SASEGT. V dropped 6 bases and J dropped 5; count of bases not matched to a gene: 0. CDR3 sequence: CASRTSGRDTQYF. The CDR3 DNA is TGTGCCAGCAGGACTAGCGGGAGAGATACGCAGTATTTT.

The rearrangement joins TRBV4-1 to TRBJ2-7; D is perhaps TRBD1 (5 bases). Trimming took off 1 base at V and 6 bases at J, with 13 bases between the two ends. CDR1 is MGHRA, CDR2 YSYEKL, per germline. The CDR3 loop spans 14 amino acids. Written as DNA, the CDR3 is TGCGCCAGCAGCCAAGTGGGCCGGACAAGCGAGCAGTACTTC. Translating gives CASSQVGRTSEQYF.

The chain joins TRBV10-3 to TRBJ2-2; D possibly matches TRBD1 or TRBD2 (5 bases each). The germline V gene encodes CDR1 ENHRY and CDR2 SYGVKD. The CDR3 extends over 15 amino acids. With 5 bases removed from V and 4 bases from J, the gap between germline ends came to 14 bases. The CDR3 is CAISNSNGGTGELFF. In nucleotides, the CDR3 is TGTGCCATCAGTAATTCCAATGGGGGCACCGGGGAGCTGTTTTTT.

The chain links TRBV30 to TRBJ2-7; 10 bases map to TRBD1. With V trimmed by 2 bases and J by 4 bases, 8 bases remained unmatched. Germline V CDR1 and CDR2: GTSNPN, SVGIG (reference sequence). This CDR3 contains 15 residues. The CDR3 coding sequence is TGTGCCTGGAGTAGGGGACAGGGGCGTGTGTACGAGCAGTACTTC. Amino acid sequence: CAWSRGQGRVYEQYF. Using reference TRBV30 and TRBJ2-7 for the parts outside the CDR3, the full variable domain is SQTIHQWPATLVQPVGSPLSLECTVEGTSNPNLYWYRQAAGRGLQLLFYSVGIGQISSEVPQNLSASRPQDRQFILSSKKLLLSDSGFYLCAWSRGQGRVYEQYFGPGTRLTVT.

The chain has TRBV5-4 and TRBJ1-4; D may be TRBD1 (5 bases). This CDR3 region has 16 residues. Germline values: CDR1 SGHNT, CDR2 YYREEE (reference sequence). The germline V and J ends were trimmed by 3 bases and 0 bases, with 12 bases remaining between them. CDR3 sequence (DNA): TGTGCCAGCAGCTCGACAGAGCCCGCAACTAATGAAAAACTGTTTTTT. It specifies CASSSTEPATNEKLFF. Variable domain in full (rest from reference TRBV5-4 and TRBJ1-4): ETGVTQSPTHLIKTRGQQVTLRCSSQSGHNTVSWYQQALGQGPQFIFQYYREEENGRGNFPPRFSGLQFPNYSSELNVNALELDDSALYLCASSSTEPATNEKLFFGSGTQLSVL.

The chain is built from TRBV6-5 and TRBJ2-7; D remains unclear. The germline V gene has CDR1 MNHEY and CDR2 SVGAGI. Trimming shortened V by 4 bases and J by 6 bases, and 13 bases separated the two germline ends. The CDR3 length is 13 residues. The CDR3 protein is CASSFPHDIEQYF. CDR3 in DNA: TGTGCCAGCAGTTTTCCTCACGACATCGAGCAGTACTTC.

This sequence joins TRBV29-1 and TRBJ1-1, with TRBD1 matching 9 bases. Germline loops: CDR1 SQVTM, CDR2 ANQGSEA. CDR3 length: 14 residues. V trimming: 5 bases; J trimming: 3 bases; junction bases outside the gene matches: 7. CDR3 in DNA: TGCAGCGTTCGAGACAGGGGGATGGACACTGAAGCTTTCTTT. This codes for CSVRDRGMDTEAFF. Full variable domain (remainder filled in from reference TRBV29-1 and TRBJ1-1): SAVISQKPSRDICQRGTSLTIQCQVDSQVTMMFWYRQQPGQSLTLIATANQGSEATYESGFVIDKFPISRPNLTFSTLTVSNMSPEDSSIYLCSVRDRGMDTEAFFGQGTRLTVV.

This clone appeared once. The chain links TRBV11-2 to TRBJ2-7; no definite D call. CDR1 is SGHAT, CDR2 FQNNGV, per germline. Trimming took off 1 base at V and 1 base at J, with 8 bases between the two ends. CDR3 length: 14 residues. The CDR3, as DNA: TGTGCCAGCAGCTTAGGACCATATTCCTACGAGCAGTACTTC. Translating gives CASSLGPYSYEQYF.

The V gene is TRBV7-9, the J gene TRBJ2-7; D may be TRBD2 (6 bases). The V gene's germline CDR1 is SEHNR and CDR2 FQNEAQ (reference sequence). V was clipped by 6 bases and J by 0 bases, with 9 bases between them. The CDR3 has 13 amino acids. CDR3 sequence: CASRRDSSYEQYF. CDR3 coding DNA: TGTGCCAGCAGGAGGGACTCCTCCTACGAGCAGTACTTC.

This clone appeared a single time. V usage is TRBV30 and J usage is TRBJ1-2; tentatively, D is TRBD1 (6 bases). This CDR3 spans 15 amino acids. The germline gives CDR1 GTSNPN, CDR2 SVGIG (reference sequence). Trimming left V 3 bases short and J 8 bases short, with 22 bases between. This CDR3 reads CAWRETKQGRQGYTF. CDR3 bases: TGTGCCTGGAGGGAGACGAAACAGGGAAGACAGGGCTACACCTTC. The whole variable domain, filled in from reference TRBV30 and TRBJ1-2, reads SQTIHQWPATLVQPVGSPLSLECTVEGTSNPNLYWYRQAAGRGLQLLFYSVGIGQISSEVPQNLSASRPQDRQFILSSKKLLLSDSGFYLCAWRETKQGRQGYTFGSGTRLTVV.

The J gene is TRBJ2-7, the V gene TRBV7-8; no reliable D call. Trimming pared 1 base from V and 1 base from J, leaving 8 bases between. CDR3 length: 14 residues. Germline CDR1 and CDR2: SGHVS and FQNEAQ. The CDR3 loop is CASSLGAVSYEQYF. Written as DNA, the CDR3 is TGTGCCAGCAGCTTAGGTGCGGTATCCTACGAGCAGTACTTC.

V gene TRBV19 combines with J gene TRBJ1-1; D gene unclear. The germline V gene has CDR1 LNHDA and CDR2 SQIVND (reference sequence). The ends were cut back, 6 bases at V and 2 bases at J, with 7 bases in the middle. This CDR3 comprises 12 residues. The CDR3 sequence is CASRDGNTEAFF. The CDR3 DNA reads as TGTGCCAGTAGGGATGGCAACACTGAAGCTTTCTTT.

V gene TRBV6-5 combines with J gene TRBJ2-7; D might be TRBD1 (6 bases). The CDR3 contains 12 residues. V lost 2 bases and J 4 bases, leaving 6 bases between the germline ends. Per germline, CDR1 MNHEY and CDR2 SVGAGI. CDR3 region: CASSYDRYEQYF. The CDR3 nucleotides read TGTGCCAGCAGTTACGACAGGTACGAGCAGTACTTC.

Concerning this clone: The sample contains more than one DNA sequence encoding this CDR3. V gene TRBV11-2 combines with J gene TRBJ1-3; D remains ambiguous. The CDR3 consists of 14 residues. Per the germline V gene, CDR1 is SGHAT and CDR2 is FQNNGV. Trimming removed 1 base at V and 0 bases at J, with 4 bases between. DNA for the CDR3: TGTGCCAGCAGCTTAGGCTCCTCTGGAAACACCATATATTTT. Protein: CASSLGSSGNTIYF.

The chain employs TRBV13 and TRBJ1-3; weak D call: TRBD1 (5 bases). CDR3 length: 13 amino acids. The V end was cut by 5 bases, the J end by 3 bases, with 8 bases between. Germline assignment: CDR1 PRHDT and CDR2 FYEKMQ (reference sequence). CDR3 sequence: CASSPGFGNTIYF. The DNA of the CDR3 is TGTGCCAGCAGCCCAGGGTTTGGAAACACCATATATTTT.

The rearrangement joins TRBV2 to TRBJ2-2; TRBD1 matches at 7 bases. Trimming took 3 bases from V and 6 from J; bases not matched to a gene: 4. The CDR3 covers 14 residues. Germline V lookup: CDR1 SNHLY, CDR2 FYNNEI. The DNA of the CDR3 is TGTGCCAGCAGTGATAAGACAGGGTCCGGGGAGCTGTTTTTT. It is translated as CASSDKTGSGELFF.

The CDR3 nucleotides are TGTGCCAGCAGTCCTACAGGGACCACTGAAGCTTTCTTT. It is translated as CASSPTGTTEAFF. The V call is TRBV28, the J call TRBJ1-1; possibly TRBD1 for D (6 bases). Trimming removed 5 bases from V and 4 bases from J, with 11 bases in between. The CDR3 sequence is 13 residues long. Germline lookup yields CDR1 MDHEN and CDR2 SYDVKM.

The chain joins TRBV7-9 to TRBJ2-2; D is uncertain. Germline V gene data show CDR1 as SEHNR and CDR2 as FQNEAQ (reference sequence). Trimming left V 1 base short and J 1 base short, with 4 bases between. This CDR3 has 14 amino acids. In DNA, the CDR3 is TGTGCCAGCAGCTTAGTGGTGAACACCGGGGAGCTGTTTTTT. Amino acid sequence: CASSLVVNTGELFF. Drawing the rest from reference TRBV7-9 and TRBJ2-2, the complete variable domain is DTGVSQNPRHKITKRGQNVTFRCDPISEHNRLYWYRQTLGQGPEFLTYFQNEAQLEKSRLLSDRFSAERPKGSFSTLEIQRTEQGDSAMYLCASSLVVNTGELFFGEGSRLTVL.

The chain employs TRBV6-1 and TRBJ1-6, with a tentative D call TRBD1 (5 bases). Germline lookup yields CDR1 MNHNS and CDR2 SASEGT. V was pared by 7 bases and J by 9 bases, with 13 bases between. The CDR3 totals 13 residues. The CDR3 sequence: CASIGDGGSPLHF. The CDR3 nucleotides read TGTGCCAGCATCGGGGACGGGGGTTCACCCCTCCACTTT.

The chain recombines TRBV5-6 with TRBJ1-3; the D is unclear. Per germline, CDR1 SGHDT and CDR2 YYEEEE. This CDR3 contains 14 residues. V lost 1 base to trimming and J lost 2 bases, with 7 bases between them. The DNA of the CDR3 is TGTGCCAGCAGCTTGTACGGGGCTGGAAACACCATATATTTT. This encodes CASSLYGAGNTIYF.

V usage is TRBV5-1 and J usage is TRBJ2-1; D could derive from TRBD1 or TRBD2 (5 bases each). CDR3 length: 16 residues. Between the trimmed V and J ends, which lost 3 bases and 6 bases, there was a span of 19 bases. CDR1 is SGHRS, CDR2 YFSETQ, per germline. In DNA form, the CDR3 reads TGCGCCAGCAGCTGGGGCCCGAGGGTCAGCTCCAATGAGCAGTTCTTC. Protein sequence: CASSWGPRVSSNEQFF.

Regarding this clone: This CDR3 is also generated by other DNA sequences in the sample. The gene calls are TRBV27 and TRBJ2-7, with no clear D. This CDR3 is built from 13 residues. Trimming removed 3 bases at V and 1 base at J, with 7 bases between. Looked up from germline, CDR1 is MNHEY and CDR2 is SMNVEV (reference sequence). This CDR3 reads CASSFHPSYEQYF. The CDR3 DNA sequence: TGTGCCAGCAGTTTTCATCCTTCCTACGAGCAGTACTTC.

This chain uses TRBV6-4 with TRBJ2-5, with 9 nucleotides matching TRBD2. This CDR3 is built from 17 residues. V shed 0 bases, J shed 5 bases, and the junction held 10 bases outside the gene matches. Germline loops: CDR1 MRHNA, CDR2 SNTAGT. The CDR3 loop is CASSDSDRAGGSETQYF. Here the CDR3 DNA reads TGTGCCAGCAGTGACTCCGACAGAGCGGGGGGCAGCGAGACCCAGTACTTC.

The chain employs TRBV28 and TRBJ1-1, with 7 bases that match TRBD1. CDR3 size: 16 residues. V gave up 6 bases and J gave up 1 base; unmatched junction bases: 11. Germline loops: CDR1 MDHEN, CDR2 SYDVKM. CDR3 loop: CASSPTGWLGNTEAFF. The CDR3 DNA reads TGTGCCAGCAGCCCGACAGGGTGGCTGGGGAACACTGAAGCTTTCTTT.

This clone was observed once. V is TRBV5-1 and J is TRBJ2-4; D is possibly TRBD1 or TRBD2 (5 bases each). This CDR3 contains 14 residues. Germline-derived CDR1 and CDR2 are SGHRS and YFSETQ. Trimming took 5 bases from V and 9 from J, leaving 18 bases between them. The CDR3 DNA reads TGCGCCAGCAGTGGGGGAAGTGTGCTCAGCATTCAGTACTTC. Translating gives CASSGGSVLSIQYF. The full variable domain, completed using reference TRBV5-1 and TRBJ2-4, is KAGVTQTPRYLIKTRGQQVTLSCSPISGHRSVSWYQQTPGQGLQFLFEYFSETQRNKGNFPGRFSGRQFSNSRSEMNVSTLELGDSALYLCASSGGSVLSIQYFGAGTRLSVL.

The CDR3 region has the DNA TGTGCCAGCAGTTTTCGGGACAGGCCTCAAGAGGATCAGCCCCAGCATTTT. Its translation: CASSFRDRPQEDQPQHF. The chain has TRBV28 and TRBJ1-5; 8 nucleotides line up with TRBD1. CDR1 is MDHEN, CDR2 SYDVKM, per germline. The V and J ends lost 3 bases and 5 bases, in that order; junction bases with no gene match: 12. The CDR3 sequence is 17 residues long.

The CDR3 is CASSYMGARYGYTF. CDR3 bases: TGTGCCAGCAGTTACATGGGGGCGCGGTATGGCTACACCTTC. The chain is built from TRBV6-6 and TRBJ1-2, with a weak D call TRBD1 (6 bases). The CDR3 consists of 14 residues. Trimming took off 2 bases at V and 5 bases at J, with 12 bases between the two ends. CDR1 and CDR2 from the germline V gene are MNHNY and SVGAGI (reference sequence).

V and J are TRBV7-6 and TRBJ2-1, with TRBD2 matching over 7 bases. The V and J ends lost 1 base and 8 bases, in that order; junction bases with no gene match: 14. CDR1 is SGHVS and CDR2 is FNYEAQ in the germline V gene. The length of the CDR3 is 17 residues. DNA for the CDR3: TGTGCCAGCAGCTTAGTAGGTTGGGCGGGAGCGAGAGATGAGCAGTTCTTC. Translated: CASSLVGWAGARDEQFF.